Shown below are 25 T cell receptor beta chains from a single sample sequenced in a study of beta chain features in type 1 diabetes. The study reverse transcribed the entire isolated RNA, so it sequenced expressed TCRB transcripts. Produced via immunoSEQ multiplex PCR; TCRdb's table is partial and in-frame only. The sample has around 340,000 clones, less than 10% seen once. Sequencing was done on a sample of central memory CD4+ T cells from blood. These receptor sequences come from a woman aged 18-30 years in good health.

A few counts support this clone. This chain joins TRBV7-3 and TRBJ2-1, with D uncertain. V lost 3 bases, J lost 3 bases, and 6 bases lay in between. This CDR3 is built from 13 residues. Germline V lookup: CDR1 SGHTA, CDR2 FQGTGA. Here the CDR3 reads CASSLGNYNEQFF. In nucleotides, the CDR3 is TGTGCCAGCAGCTTGGGTAACTACAATGAGCAGTTCTTC.

This chain uses TRBV6-1 with TRBJ2-5; 7 bases fit TRBD2. This CDR3 has 18 amino acids. V was clipped by 1 base and J by 3 bases; unmatched bases: 14. Germline loops: CDR1 MNHNS, CDR2 SASEGT. The CDR3 reads CASSEGFGGLGDKETQYF. As DNA, the CDR3 is TGTGCCAGCAGTGAAGGATTTGGTGGACTAGGGGATAAAGAGACCCAGTACTTC.

This chain links TRBV9 with TRBJ2-5, with no clear D. The CDR3 has 14 amino acids. CDR1 and CDR2 from the germline V gene are SGDLS and YYNGEE. V gave up 3 bases and J gave up 1 base, with 10 bases separating them. Written as DNA, the CDR3 is TGTGCCAGCAGCGGATTAAATGCCCAAGAGACCCAGTACTTC. Its translation is CASSGLNAQETQYF.

This clone was recorded at least ten times. This chain links TRBV2 with TRBJ1-1, with TRBD1 identical over 10 bases. The CDR3 loop spans 13 amino acids. The germline V gene encodes CDR1 SNHLY and CDR2 FYNNEI. With V trimmed by 4 bases and J by 5 bases, 1 base remained unmatched. The CDR3 sequence: CASSADRGTEAFF. As DNA, the CDR3 is TGTGCCAGCAGTGCGGACAGGGGGACTGAAGCTTTCTTT.

This clone has ten or more counts. The chain joins TRBV6-5 to TRBJ1-5; D remains ambiguous. Trimming pared 0 bases from V and 4 bases from J, leaving 10 bases between. Germline V gives CDR1 MNHEY, CDR2 SVGAGI. CDR3 length: 15 residues. Here the CDR3 DNA reads TGTGCCAGCAGTTACTCTCCCCAAAAAAATCAGCCCCAGCATTTT. Its translation is CASSYSPQKNQPQHF.

The chain has TRBV18 and TRBJ2-7; TRBD1 might be the D (5 bases). The V end lost 4 bases, the J end lost 1 base, and 11 bases lay between the germline ends. Germline V gene sequence: CDR1 KGHSH, CDR2 LQKENI. The CDR3 has 14 residues. The CDR3 region has the DNA TGTGCCAGCTCACAAAGCAGGGATTCCTACGAGCAGTACTTC. Protein sequence: CASSQSRDSYEQYF.

This clone appeared many times. The chain joins TRBV6-6 to TRBJ2-7, with D perhaps TRBD1 or TRBD2 (5 bases each). CDR3 length: 14 residues. The V end lost 5 bases, the J end lost 3 bases, and 14 bases lay between the germline ends. Germline CDR1 MNHNY, CDR2 SVGAGI (reference sequence). CDR3 protein: CASSPRGNGYEQYF. The CDR3 region has the DNA TGTGCCAGCAGTCCCCGGGGCAATGGCTACGAGCAGTACTTC.

This chain links TRBV7-9 with TRBJ2-2; D uncertain. The CDR3 extends over 14 amino acids. V was pared by 1 base and J by 3 bases, with 6 bases between. Per the germline V gene, CDR1 is SEHNR and CDR2 is FQNEAQ (reference sequence). The CDR3 DNA sequence: TGTGCCAGCAGCTTAGTGGTTGACACCGGGGAGCTGTTTTTT. It is translated as CASSLVVDTGELFF.

The gene calls are TRBV19 and TRBJ2-1; TRBD2 aligns across 12 bases. There are 19 residues in the CDR3. Losses at the gene ends were 3 bases for V and 6 bases for J; bases not matched to a gene: 15. The germline V gene encodes CDR1 LNHDA and CDR2 SQIVND (reference sequence). This CDR3 is CASSMGPVGLAGGTNEQFF. In DNA form, the CDR3 reads TGTGCCAGTAGTATGGGGCCAGTGGGCCTAGCGGGAGGGACCAATGAGCAGTTCTTC. Using reference TRBV19 and TRBJ2-1 for the parts outside the CDR3, the full variable domain is DGGITQSPKYLFRKEGQNVTLSCEQNLNHDAMYWYRQDPGQGLRLIYYSQIVNDFQKGDIAEGYSVSREKKESFPLTVTSAQKNPTAFYLCASSMGPVGLAGGTNEQFFGPGTRLTVL.

This clone was seen at least ten times. The chain carries TRBV28 and TRBJ2-3; D is uncertain. Per the germline V gene, CDR1 is MDHEN and CDR2 is SYDVKM. The V gene lost 3 bases and the J gene lost 10 bases, with 8 bases spanning the gap. CDR3 length equals 11 residues. CDR3 sequence (DNA): TGTGCCAGCAGTTTGCGGTTGGCGCAGTATTTT. Translated, it gives CASSLRLAQYF.

This clone was recorded at least ten times. The chain couples TRBV6-5 to TRBJ1-2, with D possibly being TRBD1 (5 bases). Germline CDR1 is MNHEY and CDR2 is SVGAGI. This CDR3 spans 14 amino acids. V lost 2 bases and J 6 bases, leaving 13 bases between the germline ends. The CDR3 reads CASSYKRSGDGYTF. Here the CDR3 DNA reads TGTGCCAGCAGTTACAAAAGGTCGGGGGATGGCTACACCTTC.

The V and J genes are TRBV4-3 and TRBJ1-5; D might be TRBD1 (5 bases). The V and J ends lost 0 bases and 7 bases respectively, with 10 bases between them. The length of the CDR3 is 14 residues. Germline V gives CDR1 LGHNA, CDR2 YSLEER. The CDR3 DNA is TGCGCCAGCAGCCAAGAGTGGGGGTTGCAGCCCCAGCATTTT. Its protein product is CASSQEWGLQPQHF.

This clone was seen a handful of times. The chain combines TRBV7-2 with TRBJ2-2, with 7 nucleotides matching TRBD1. There are 15 residues in the CDR3. The J segment lost 5 bases and the V segment lost 5 bases, leaving 8 bases of the junction unmatched. In germline, CDR1 is SGHTA, CDR2 FQGNSA. The CDR3 protein is CASSLGQARTGELFF. The DNA of the CDR3 is TGTGCCAGCAGCCTAGGACAGGCTCGAACCGGGGAGCTGTTTTTT.

The rearrangement uses TRBV5-6 and TRBJ2-7; unclear D gene. CDR1 and CDR2 (germline): SGHDT, YYEEEE. The CDR3 runs to 14 residues. V dropped 3 bases and J dropped 4 bases, with 14 bases sitting between them. The DNA of the CDR3 is TGTGCCAGCAGCTACCAACAGCGATCTTACGAGCAGTACTTC. Translation: CASSYQQRSYEQYF. Using reference TRBV5-6 and TRBJ2-7 for the parts outside the CDR3, the full variable domain is DAGVTQSPTHLIKTRGQQVTLRCSPKSGHDTVSWYQQALGQGPQFIFQYYEEEERQRGNFPDRFSGHQFPNYSSELNVNALLLGDSALYLCASSYQQRSYEQYFGPGTRLTVT.

This clone turned up a few times. The V gene is TRBV4-3, the J gene TRBJ1-3; D not certain. Germline CDR1 is LGHNA and CDR2 is YSLEER. The CDR3 is 14 amino acids. V lost 0 bases and J 4 bases, leaving 7 bases between the germline ends. This CDR3 is CASSQEPAGNTIYF. CDR3 DNA: TGCGCCAGCAGCCAAGAGCCAGCGGGAAACACCATATATTTT.

This clone has only a few counts. The chain couples TRBV10-3 to TRBJ2-1, with D tentatively TRBD2 (6 bases). CDR1 ENHRY and CDR2 SYGVKD come from the germline V gene. The CDR3 consists of 12 residues. V lost 5 bases and J 6 bases, leaving 8 bases between the germline ends. The CDR3 here is CAISYGGNEQFF. CDR3 nucleotide sequence: TGTGCCATCAGTTACGGGGGCAATGAGCAGTTCTTC.

This clone was detected only a few times. V usage is TRBV5-1 and J usage is TRBJ2-7; maybe TRBD2 (6 bases). Germline loops: CDR1 SGHRS, CDR2 YFSETQ. V was pared by 0 bases and J by 6 bases, with 13 bases between. There are 14 residues in the CDR3. CDR3 protein: CASSLEVGGTEQYF. The CDR3 DNA sequence: TGCGCCAGCAGCTTGGAAGTGGGAGGAACCGAGCAGTACTTC. Based on the CDR3 plus reference TRBV5-1 and TRBJ2-7, the full variable domain is KAGVTQTPRYLIKTRGQQVTLSCSPISGHRSVSWYQQTPGQGLQFLFEYFSETQRNKGNFPGRFSGRQFSNSRSEMNVSTLELGDSALYLCASSLEVGGTEQYFGPGTRLTVT.

This clone has more than one count but fewer than ten. The CDR3 spells CASSYRAGTLNQPQHF. CDR3 DNA: TGTGCCAGCAGCTACCGAGCCGGGACACTCAATCAGCCCCAGCATTTT. The V call is TRBV14, the J call TRBJ1-5; D might be TRBD1 (6 bases). Trimming removed 5 bases at V and 3 bases at J, with 17 bases between. The V gene's germline CDR1 is SGHDN and CDR2 FVKESK. The CDR3 covers 16 residues.

The sample holds a few counts of this clone. V is TRBV6-5 and J is TRBJ2-2, with D perhaps TRBD1 or TRBD2 (6 bases each). The CDR3 runs 15 residues. V was trimmed by 5 bases and J by 2 bases, leaving 12 bases between them. Germline assignment: CDR1 MNHEY and CDR2 SVGAGI. The DNA for the CDR3 is TGTGCCAGCAGTCACGGGGGACAAAACACCGGGGAGCTGTTTTTT. It codes for CASSHGGQNTGELFF.

A few counts support this clone. The chain has TRBV4-2 and TRBJ2-1; TRBD2 matches at 14 bases. Trimming took 1 base from V and 0 from J; bases not matched to a gene: 8. Germline V gives CDR1 LGHNA, CDR2 YNFKEQ. The CDR3 loop spans 20 amino acids. The CDR3 here is CASSQALGTSGSSSYNEQFF. The CDR3 DNA reads as TGTGCCAGCAGCCAAGCCCTGGGGACTAGCGGGAGTAGCTCCTACAATGAGCAGTTCTTC.

Many counts were recorded for this clone. The chain uses TRBV7-2 and TRBJ1-4; no firm D call. The CDR3 totals 15 residues. Germline CDR1 SGHTA, CDR2 FQGNSA. Trimming took 1 base from V and 2 from J, leaving 8 bases between them. Written as DNA, the CDR3 is TGTGCCAGCAGCTTAGGGTATACGACTAATGAAAAACTGTTTTTT. This sequence encodes CASSLGYTTNEKLFF.

This clone was seen a few times. The V call is TRBV4-2, the J call TRBJ1-2; D may be TRBD1 (6 bases). This CDR3 has 13 residues. Germline V gene data show CDR1 as LGHNA and CDR2 as YNFKEQ. The V gene lost 0 bases and the J gene lost 6 bases, with 8 bases spanning the gap. The CDR3 region has the DNA TGTGCCAGCAGCCAAGAACGGGACAATGGCTACACCTTC. It codes for CASSQERDNGYTF.

In this sample, this clone turned up many times. The rearrangement links TRBV21-1 to TRBJ2-7; the DNA was not used to check the table's D call, TRBD1. TRBV21-1 is recorded as a pseudogene. The CDR3 loop spans 14 amino acids. CDR3 region: CASSKVRQSYEQYF. Written as DNA, the CDR3 is TGTGCCAGCAGCAAAGTTAGACAGTCCTACGAGCAGTACTTC.

This clone was seen a few times. The J gene is TRBJ2-3, the V gene TRBV7-2; D call uncertain. The CDR3 runs 14 residues. Trimming left V 5 bases short and J 5 bases short, with 14 bases between. Germline V gene sequence: CDR1 SGHTA, CDR2 FQGNSA. CDR3 protein: CASSQVGHQDTQYF. CDR3 sequence (DNA): TGTGCCAGCAGCCAAGTTGGTCACCAAGATACGCAGTATTTT.

Concerning this clone itself: Other DNA sequences from this sample encode an identical CDR3 as well. The genes are TRBV5-1 and TRBJ2-3, with D uncertain. This CDR3 region has 12 residues. Germline CDR1 is SGHRS and CDR2 is YFSETQ. V shed 4 bases and J shed 0 bases, with 3 bases lying between them. In DNA, the CDR3 is TGCGCCAGCAGCAGCAGCACAGATACGCAGTATTTT. Its translation is CASSSSTDTQYF. Full variable domain (rest looked up from reference TRBV5-1 and TRBJ2-3): KAGVTQTPRYLIKTRGQQVTLSCSPISGHRSVSWYQQTPGQGLQFLFEYFSETQRNKGNFPGRFSGRQFSNSRSEMNVSTLELGDSALYLCASSSSTDTQYFGPGTRLTVL.